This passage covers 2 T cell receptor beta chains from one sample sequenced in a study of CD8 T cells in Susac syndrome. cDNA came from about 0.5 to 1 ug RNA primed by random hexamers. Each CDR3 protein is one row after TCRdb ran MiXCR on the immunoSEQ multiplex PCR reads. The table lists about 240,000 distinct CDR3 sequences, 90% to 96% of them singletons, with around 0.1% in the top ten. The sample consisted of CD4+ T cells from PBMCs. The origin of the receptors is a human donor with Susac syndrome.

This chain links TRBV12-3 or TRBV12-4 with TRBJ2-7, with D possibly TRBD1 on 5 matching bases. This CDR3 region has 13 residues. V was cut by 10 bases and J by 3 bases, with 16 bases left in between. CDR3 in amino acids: CATSRQRNYEQYF. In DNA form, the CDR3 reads TGTGCCACCTCTAGACAGCGAAACTACGAGCAGTACTTC.

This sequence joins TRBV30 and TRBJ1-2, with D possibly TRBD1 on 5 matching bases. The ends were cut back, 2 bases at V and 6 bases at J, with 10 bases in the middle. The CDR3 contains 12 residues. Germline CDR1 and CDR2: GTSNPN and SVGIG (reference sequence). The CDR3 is CAWSTGPHGYTF. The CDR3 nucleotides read TGTGCCTGGAGTACAGGTCCTCATGGCTACACCTTC.